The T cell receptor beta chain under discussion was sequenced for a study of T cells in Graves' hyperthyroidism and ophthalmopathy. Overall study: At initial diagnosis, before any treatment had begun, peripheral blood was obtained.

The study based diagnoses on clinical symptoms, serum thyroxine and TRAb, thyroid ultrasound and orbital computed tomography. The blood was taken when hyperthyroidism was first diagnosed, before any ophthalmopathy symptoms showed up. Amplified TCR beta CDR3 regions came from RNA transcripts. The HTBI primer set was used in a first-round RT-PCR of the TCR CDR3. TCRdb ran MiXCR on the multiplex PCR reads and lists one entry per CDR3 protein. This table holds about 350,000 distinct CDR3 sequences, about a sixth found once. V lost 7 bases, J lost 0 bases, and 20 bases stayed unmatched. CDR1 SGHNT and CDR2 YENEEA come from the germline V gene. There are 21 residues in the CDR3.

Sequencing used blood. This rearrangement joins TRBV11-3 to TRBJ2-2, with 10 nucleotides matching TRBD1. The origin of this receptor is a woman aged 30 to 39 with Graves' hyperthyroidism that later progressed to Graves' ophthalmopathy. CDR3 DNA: TGTGCCAGCATTAAATCCGGGACAGGGGATGCGGGAGGCCCGAACACCGGGGAGCTGTTTTTT. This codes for CASIKSGTGDAGGPNTGELFF.